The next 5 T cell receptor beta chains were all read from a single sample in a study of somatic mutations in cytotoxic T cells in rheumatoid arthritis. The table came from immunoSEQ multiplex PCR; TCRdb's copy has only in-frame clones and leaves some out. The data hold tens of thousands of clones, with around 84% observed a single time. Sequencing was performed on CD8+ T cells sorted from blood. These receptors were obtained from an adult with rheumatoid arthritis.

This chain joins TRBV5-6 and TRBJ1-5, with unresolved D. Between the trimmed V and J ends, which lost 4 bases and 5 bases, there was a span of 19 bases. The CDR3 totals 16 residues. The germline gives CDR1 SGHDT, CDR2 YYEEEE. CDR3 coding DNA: TGTGCCAGCAGCCCCCATTGGGCTCCAGGTGATCAGCCCCAGCATTTT. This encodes CASSPHWAPGDQPQHF. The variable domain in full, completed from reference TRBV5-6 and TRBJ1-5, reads DAGVTQSPTHLIKTRGQQVTLRCSPKSGHDTVSWYQQALGQGPQFIFQYYEEEERQRGNFPDRFSGHQFPNYSSELNVNALLLGDSALYLCASSPHWAPGDQPQHFGDGTRLSIL.

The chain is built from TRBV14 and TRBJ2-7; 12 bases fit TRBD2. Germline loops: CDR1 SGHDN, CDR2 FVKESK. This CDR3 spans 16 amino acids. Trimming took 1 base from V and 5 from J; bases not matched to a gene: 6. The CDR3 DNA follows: TGTGCCAGCAGCCAAGTGGAGACTAGCGGGAGAAACGAGCAGTACTTC. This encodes CASSQVETSGRNEQYF.

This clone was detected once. CDR3 region: CASSLGARPTDEQFF. CDR3 DNA: TGTGCCAGCAGCTTAGGGGCTCGTCCCACAGATGAGCAGTTCTTC. The chain employs TRBV7-2 and TRBJ2-1; the D is unclear. Trimming removed 1 base from V and 8 bases from J, with 15 bases in between. The CDR3 contains 15 residues. CDR1 is SGHTA, CDR2 FQGNSA, per germline.

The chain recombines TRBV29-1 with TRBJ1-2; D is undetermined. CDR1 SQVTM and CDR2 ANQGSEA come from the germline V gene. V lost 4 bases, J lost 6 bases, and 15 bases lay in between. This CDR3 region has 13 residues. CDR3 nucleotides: TGCAGCGTTGGACCCTCCCGGGAGGATGGCTACACCTTC. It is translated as CSVGPSREDGYTF.

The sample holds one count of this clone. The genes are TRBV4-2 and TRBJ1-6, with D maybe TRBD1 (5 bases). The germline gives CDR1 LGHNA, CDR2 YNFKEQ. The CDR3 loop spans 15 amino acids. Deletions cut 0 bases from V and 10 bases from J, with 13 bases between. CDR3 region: CASSQDRARDSPLHF. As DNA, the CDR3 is TGTGCCAGCAGCCAAGATAGGGCGCGGGACTCACCCCTCCACTTT.